The sample holds one count of the clone carrying this T cell receptor beta chain. The data belong to a study of T-cell reconstitution after alpha-beta-depleted transplantation in children. The CDR3 runs to 15 residues. CDR1 is SGHRS and CDR2 is YFSETQ in the germline V gene. J was trimmed by 5 bases and V by 1 base; bases with no gene match: 7. Unique molecular identifiers featured in how the TCRbeta library was prepared. TCRdb used MiXCR to reprocess the PCR reads, holding one entry per CDR3 protein. The sample records 350,000 to 400,000 distinct CDR3 sequences, less than 15% being singletons. The chain has TRBV5-1 and TRBJ2-7; 9 nucleotides line up with TRBD2. This sequence originates from a human donor who donated a stem cell graft to a child with Fanconi anemia. The sample was PBMCs, taken from the stem cell graft. The CDR3 DNA sequence: TGCGCCAGCAGCTTGATCCCGGGACTAGCAAACGAGCAGTACTTC. This translates into CASSLIPGLANEQYF. The entire variable domain, with the rest obtained from reference TRBV5-1 and TRBJ2-7, is as follows: KAGVTQTPRYLIKTRGQQVTLSCSPISGHRSVSWYQQTPGQGLQFLFEYFSETQRNKGNFPGRFSGRQFSNSRSEMNVSTLELGDSALYLCASSLIPGLANEQYFGPGTRLTVT.